Following are 9 T cell receptor beta chains from one sample sequenced in a study of blood T cell repertoires in COVID-19. Sequenced by immunoSEQ multiplex PCR; TCRdb stores in-frame clones only, minus some. This table holds 120,000 or so clones, roughly 79% found once. Sequenced material: peripheral blood. These receptors originate from a human donor in a cohort sampled during active COVID-19.

The chain is built from TRBV11-3 and TRBJ2-5, with TRBD2 identical over 7 bases. The CDR3 consists of 13 residues. V lost 1 base, J lost 5 bases, and 1 base stayed unmatched. Germline V gene lookup returns CDR1 SGHNT and CDR2 YENEEA. Here the CDR3 reads CASSLVRGETQYF. The CDR3 coding sequence is TGTGCCAGCAGCTTAGTGCGGGGGGAGACCCAGTACTTC.

The chain couples TRBV25-1 to TRBJ2-3; D might be TRBD1 (6 bases). The CDR3 sequence is 14 residues long. Per germline, CDR1 MGHDK and CDR2 SYGVNS. The V end was cut by 7 bases, the J end by 6 bases, with 17 bases between. The CDR3 DNA sequence: TGTGCCAGCACAAGGACAGCTCAGGGGGATACGCAGTATTTT. This translates into CASTRTAQGDTQYF.

This rearrangement joins TRBV27 to TRBJ1-5; D gene unclear. V was clipped by 3 bases and J by 0 bases, with 6 bases between them. The CDR3 spans 14 residues. Per the germline V gene, CDR1 is MNHEY and CDR2 is SMNVEV (reference sequence). The CDR3 is CASSFSRSNQPQHF. The CDR3, as DNA: TGTGCCAGCAGTTTCAGTCGTAGCAATCAGCCCCAGCATTTT.

This clone was found a few times. The J gene is TRBJ1-6, the V gene TRBV6-2 or TRBV6-3; 8 nucleotides match TRBD1. The junction had 8 bases not matched to a gene; V was cut back by 2 bases and J by 5 bases. Per the germline V gene, CDR1 is MNHEY and CDR2 is SVGEGT. CDR3 length: 17 amino acids. This chain's CDR3 is CASSYRPRTGNNSPLHF. The CDR3 DNA reads TGTGCCAGCAGTTACAGGCCCCGGACAGGGAATAATTCACCCCTCCACTTT.

The chain joins TRBV2 to TRBJ2-5; TRBD1 might be the D (5 bases). V shed 5 bases and J shed 4 bases, with 11 bases lying between them. Germline V gives CDR1 SNHLY, CDR2 FYNNEI. The CDR3 is made up of 13 amino acids. CDR3 amino acids: CASSSQGLETQYF. CDR3 DNA: TGTGCCAGCAGTTCCCAGGGTTTAGAGACCCAGTACTTC.

V and J are TRBV5-1 and TRBJ2-2; maybe TRBD1 (6 bases). The CDR3 runs to 16 residues. CDR1 and CDR2 from the germline V gene are SGHRS and YFSETQ. V lost 4 bases and J lost 1, with 14 bases in between. CDR3 in DNA: TGCGCCAGCAGCGCCCCAGGACAGATGAACACCGGGGAGCTGTTTTTT. It yields the protein CASSAPGQMNTGELFF.

The chain uses TRBV19 and TRBJ1-1; the match to TRBD1 covers 8 bases. The CDR3 runs 14 residues. Trimming removed 5 bases from V and 5 bases from J; junction bases left unmatched: 7. Germline loops: CDR1 LNHDA, CDR2 SQIVND (reference sequence). CDR3 sequence (DNA): TGTGCCAGTAGTTCCAGACAGGGGTGGACTGAAGCTTTCTTT. This encodes CASSSRQGWTEAFF.

This sequence joins TRBV27 and TRBJ1-4; D is perhaps TRBD1 (5 bases). CDR3 size: 17 residues. The ends were cut back, 1 base at V and 2 bases at J, with 14 bases in the middle. Germline CDR1 is MNHEY and CDR2 is SMNVEV (reference sequence). This chain's CDR3 is CASSLYTGDGTNEKLFF. The CDR3, as DNA: TGTGCCAGCAGTTTATACACGGGGGATGGGACTAATGAAAAACTGTTTTTT.

The chain combines TRBV18 with TRBJ1-1; D is possibly TRBD1 (5 bases). The V end lost 0 bases, the J end lost 4 bases, and 9 bases lay between the germline ends. The CDR3 extends over 14 amino acids. Germline V gene sequence: CDR1 KGHSH, CDR2 LQKENI. The CDR3 nucleotides are TGTGCCAGCTCACCACCGAAGGGGCCCACTGAAGCTTTCTTT. Amino acid sequence: CASSPPKGPTEAFF. Based on the CDR3 plus reference TRBV18 and TRBJ1-1, the full variable domain is NAGVMQNPRHLVRRRGQEARLRCSPMKGHSHVYWYRQLPEEGLKFMVYLQKENIIDESGMPKERFSAEFPKEGPSILRIQQVVRGDSAAYFCASSPPKGPTEAFFGQGTRLTVV.